Here is one T cell receptor beta chain with its context. This CDR3 region has 14 residues. CDR1 and CDR2 (germline): MNHNS, SASEGT. Trimming took off 1 base at V and 9 bases at J, with 15 bases between the two ends. The data derive from a study of blood T cell repertoires in COVID-19. Method: immunoSEQ multiplex PCR; TCRdb's copy keeps in-frame clones and lacks some. This table has about 130,000 clones, under 90% appearing once. The TCR was taken from a woman aged 60 to 75 with acute or convalescent COVID-19. Sample: peripheral blood. This chain links TRBV6-1 with TRBJ1-2, with D perhaps matching TRBD1 (5 bases). The CDR3: CASSEDWAGLRYTF. The DNA of the CDR3 is TGTGCCAGCAGTGAAGACTGGGCAGGGCTTCGCTACACCTTC.